These T cell receptor beta chains were read from a single sample in a study of blood T cells in healthy people across ages. TCRdb independently ran MiXCR on the 5' RACE reads; one entry per CDR3 protein. Among approximately 1.5 million distinct CDR3 sequences listed, roughly a third were seen once. Input material: blood. These receptors originate from a woman in her twenties or thirties in good health. Each CDR3 is given with its conserved first and last residue. The D gene is left open where the match is weak. Some rows have no size entry. The others give once, few or many, or a class for an expanded clone.

v_gene	abundance	j_gene	d_gene	CDR3aa	CDR3nt
TRBV7-2	few	TRBJ2-1	TRBD2	CASSVRLAGAISSYNEQFF	TGTGCCAGCAGCGTCCGACTAGCGGGGGCCATAAGCTCCTACAATGAGCAGTTCTTC
TRBV6-5	-	TRBJ2-3	TRBD1	CASRRGLGDTQYF	TGTGCCAGCAGAAGGGGGCTTGGGGATACGCAGTATTTT
TRBV28	-	TRBJ1-3	-	CASSSGTYVSGNTIYF	TGTGCCAGCAGTTCCGGGACCTACGTCTCTGGAAACACCATATATTTT
TRBV20-1	few	TRBJ2-4	-	CSAGGRGVGKNIQYF	TGCAGTGCTGGAGGGCGGGGAGTGGGCAAAAACATTCAGTACTTC
TRBV5-1	-	TRBJ2-1	TRBD1	CASSLSWDRGGNEQFF	TGCGCCAGCAGCCTCTCGTGGGACAGGGGAGGGAATGAGCAGTTCTTC
TRBV7-9	few	TRBJ1-2	-	CASSLVILRDGVNYGYTF	TGTGCCAGCAGCTTAGTCATTCTCCGGGACGGCGTTAACTATGGCTACACCTTC
TRBV29-1	few	TRBJ2-7	TRBD1	CSVVGLQGKAPYEQYF	TGCAGCGTTGTAGGGCTACAGGGGAAAGCCCCCTACGAGCAGTACTTC
TRBV25-1	-	TRBJ2-3	-	CASSEDRIIDTQYF	TGTGCCAGCAGTGAAGATAGGATCATAGATACGCAGTATTTT
TRBV5-1	-	TRBJ1-2	-	CASSRQDRSYGYTF	TGCGCCAGCAGCCGACAGGACCGGAGCTATGGCTACACCTTC
TRBV13	-	TRBJ2-7	TRBD1	CAGRDNKRQGGYEQYF	TGTGCCGGCAGGGATAATAAACGACAGGGGGGGTACGAGCAGTACTTC
TRBV9	-	TRBJ2-1	-	CASSVDRTGDEQFF	TGTGCCAGCAGCGTAGACCGGACGGGAGATGAGCAGTTCTTC
TRBV5-1	-	TRBJ2-1	TRBD2	CANSFTSGYSYNEQFF	TGCGCCAACAGCTTTACTAGCGGGTACTCCTACAATGAGCAGTTCTTC
TRBV6-1	once	TRBJ1-5	-	CASSDGHSNQPQHF	TGTGCCAGCAGTGACGGGCATAGCAATCAGCCCCAGCATTTT
TRBV27	-	TRBJ1-6	-	CASSLVLRNNSPLHF	TGTGCCAGCAGTTTGGTGTTGAGAAATAATTCACCCCTCCACTTT
TRBV6-1	-	TRBJ2-4	TRBD1	CASSGVGDRGWAKNIQYF	TGTGCCAGCAGTGGCGTCGGGGACAGGGGGTGGGCCAAAAACATTCAGTACTTC
TRBV7-3	-	TRBJ2-3	-	CASREMGGTQYF	TGTGCCAGCAGGGAAATGGGGGGTACGCAGTATTTT
TRBV28	-	TRBJ1-4	TRBD1	CASRWDREGEKLFF	TGTGCCAGCAGATGGGACAGGGAGGGGGAAAAACTGTTTTTT
TRBV5-1	-	TRBJ2-6	TRBD1	CASSEGTGGSNVLTF	TGCGCCAGCAGCGAGGGGACAGGGGGCTCCAACGTCCTGACTTTC
TRBV5-1	few	TRBJ2-1	TRBD2	CASSLSRLAGGYEQFF	TGCGCCAGCAGCTTGTCGCGACTAGCGGGGGGCTATGAGCAGTTCTTC
TRBV11-2	-	TRBJ2-7	-	CASSSRIHYEQYF	TGTGCCAGCAGCTCAAGGATCCACTACGAGCAGTACTTC
TRBV20-1	-	TRBJ2-7	-	CSASDGSWGDEQYF	TGCAGTGCTAGCGATGGGTCCTGGGGGGATGAGCAGTACTTC
TRBV29-1	-	TRBJ1-2	TRBD1	CSGAGTGLRYTF	TGCAGCGGGGCTGGGACAGGTTTACGCTACACCTTC
TRBV5-5	-	TRBJ1-2	-	CASSFSIGNYGYTF	TGTGCCAGCAGCTTCTCGATCGGGAACTATGGCTACACCTTC
TRBV5-1	few	TRBJ2-1	TRBD2	CASSTPGLFFEQFF	TGCGCCAGCAGCACCCCGGGACTATTTTTTGAGCAGTTCTTC
TRBV18	-	TRBJ2-7	-	CASSPRRSGSSEQYF	TGTGCCAGCTCACCACGGCGGTCGGGGTCCTCCGAGCAGTACTTC
TRBV28	-	TRBJ1-5	-	CASRAGFNQPQHF	TGTGCCAGCAGGGCGGGATTCAATCAGCCCCAGCATTTT
TRBV2	few	TRBJ2-1	TRBD2	CASSEGYGRGIYNEQFF	TGTGCCAGCAGTGAAGGGTACGGGCGGGGGATTTACAATGAGCAGTTCTTC
TRBV7-8	-	TRBJ2-1	-	CASSEPPGRSNEQFF	TGTGCCAGCAGCGAACCCCCTGGGAGGAGCAATGAGCAGTTCTTC
TRBV6-5	-	TRBJ1-1	-	CASSYYGMGEAFF	TGTGCCAGCAGTTACTATGGAATGGGGGAAGCTTTCTTT
TRBV20-1	few	TRBJ2-3	TRBD1	CSAPPGQGDTQYF	TGCAGTGCCCCCCCCGGACAGGGAGATACGCAGTATTTT
TRBV7-6	-	TRBJ2-1	-	CASSDARTSVGNEQFF	TGTGCCAGCAGCGACGCACGGACAAGCGTTGGTAATGAGCAGTTCTTC
TRBV12-3/TRBV12-4	-	TRBJ2-7	-	CASSSLIPGRTFYNEQYF	TGTGCTAGCAGTTCCCTTATACCGGGCCGAACCTTCTACAATGAGCAGTACTTC
TRBV27	-	TRBJ2-5	TRBD1	CASSSGQTGRKETQYF	TGTGCCAGCAGTAGCGGTCAGACAGGGAGAAAAGAGACCCAGTACTTC
TRBV15	-	TRBJ1-5	-	CATSRDTGEGQPLHF	TGTGCCACCAGCAGAGATACGGGGGAGGGTCAGCCCCTGCATTTT
TRBV7-9	-	TRBJ1-4	-	CASSLRDGLNEKLFF	TGTGCCAGCAGCCTCCGGGACGGCCTCAATGAAAAACTGTTTTTT
TRBV2	-	TRBJ2-3	TRBD2	CASSRTSADGGDTQYF	TGTGCCAGCAGTCGGACTAGCGCCGACGGGGGAGATACGCAGTATTTT
TRBV7-9	-	TRBJ2-4	TRBD2	CASSPVREGKNIQYF	TGTGCCAGCAGCCCCGTACGGGAGGGCAAAAACATTCAGTACTTC
TRBV12-3/TRBV12-4	few	TRBJ1-4	-	CASSAFGPEKLFF	TGTGCCAGCAGTGCATTTGGGCCTGAAAAACTGTTTTTT
TRBV7-6	-	TRBJ2-1	-	CASSSCNEQFF	TGTGCCAGCAGCTCTTGCAATGAGCAGTTCTTC
TRBV20-1	-	TRBJ2-7	-	CRAQGPNYEQYF	TGCAGGGCCCAGGGACCAAACTACGAGCAGTACTTC
TRBV7-2	-	TRBJ2-5	TRBD1	CASSRGQGGRETQYF	TGTGCCAGCAGCCGGGGACAGGGGGGTCGGGAGACCCAGTACTTC
TRBV12-5	-	TRBJ2-1	-	CASSRDAYNEQCF	TGTGCTAGTTCGAGGGATGCCTACAATGAGCAGTGCTTC
TRBV3-1	-	TRBJ2-5	-	CACSQGAAGWQYF	TGTGCCTGCAGCCAAGGGGCAGCGGGCTGGCAGTACTTC
TRBV30	-	TRBJ2-7	-	CAWADLSYEQYF	TGTGCCTGGGCGGACTTGTCCTACGAGCAGTACTTC
TRBV7-6	few	TRBJ2-5	-	CASSLGDLETQYF	TGTGCCAGCAGCTTAGGTGACCTAGAGACCCAGTACTTC
TRBV6-1	-	TRBJ2-3	TRBD1	CASRPGQGNTDTQYF	TGTGCCAGCAGGCCGGGACAGGGGAACACAGATACGCAGTATTTT
TRBV9	-	TRBJ2-5	TRBD2	CASSALAGGPWETQYF	TGTGCCAGCAGCGCTTTAGCGGGAGGGCCCTGGGAGACCCAGTACTTC
TRBV7-8	many	TRBJ1-5	TRBD1	CASSGTVNQPQHF	TGTGCCAGCAGCGGGACAGTTAATCAGCCCCAGCATTTT